This is a list of T cell receptor beta chains from one sample in a study of cytomegalovirus exposure and HLA in healthy donors. Only in-frame clones appear in the TCRdb table, and some are missing; sequencing was by immunoSEQ multiplex PCR. The repertoire holds some 180,000 clones, with just over 75% as singletons. Sequences were obtained from PBMCs. These receptors were taken from a young man in good health and CMV-seronegative. CDR3s include the opening cysteine and the closing phenylalanine or tryptophan. A D gene is named only where the DNA matches it firmly. The size entry is marked missing in some rows and otherwise reads once, few, many or a size class.

J: TRBJ1-1
size: .
V: TRBV4-3
D: TRBD1
CDR3: CASTLSTGMNTEAFF
DNA: TGCGCCAGCACCCTTTCGACAGGGATGAACACTGAAGCTTTCTTT

J: TRBJ1-1
size: .
V: TRBV6-5
D: TRBD1
CDR3: CASRDRVLNTEAFF
DNA: TGTGCCAGCCGGGACAGGGTTTTGAACACTGAAGCTTTCTTT

J: TRBJ2-2
size: .
V: TRBV7-6
D: TRBD2
CDR3: CASSPGLAGGPYTGELFF
DNA: TGTGCCAGCAGCCCCGGACTAGCGGGAGGGCCATACACCGGGGAGCTGTTTTTT

J: TRBJ1-4
size: .
V: TRBV6-5
D: .
CDR3: CASSFRGSGNEKLFF
DNA: TGTGCCAGCAGTTTTAGAGGCTCCGGTAATGAAAAACTGTTTTTT

J: TRBJ2-7
size: .
V: TRBV5-4
D: .
CDR3: CASSLSTDSFYEQYF
DNA: TGTGCCAGCAGCTTGAGTACGGACTCCTTCTACGAGCAGTACTTC

J: TRBJ2-5
size: once
V: TRBV13
D: .
CDR3: CASSIQGETQYF
DNA: TGTGCCAGCAGCATCCAGGGGGAGACCCAGTACTTC

J: TRBJ1-6
size: .
V: TRBV27
D: .
CDR3: CASTQGSSSYNSPLHF
DNA: TGTGCCAGCACCCAGGGGTCCAGCTCCTATAATTCACCCCTCCACTTT

J: TRBJ2-3
size: .
V: TRBV14
D: .
CDR3: CASSQGAGTDTQYF
DNA: TGTGCCAGCAGCCAGGGGGCAGGCACAGATACGCAGTATTTT

J: TRBJ1-2
size: .
V: TRBV6-6
D: TRBD1
CDR3: CASSYSGQGAVVYTF
DNA: TGTGCCAGCAGTTACTCGGGACAGGGTGCAGTTGTCTACACCTTC

J: TRBJ2-7
size: .
V: TRBV11-2
D: TRBD2
CDR3: CASSLRGAQREGYEQYF
DNA: TGTGCCAGCAGCTTGAGGGGGGCGCAACGGGAGGGCTACGAGCAGTACTTC

J: TRBJ1-4
size: .
V: TRBV6-6
D: .
CDR3: CASSSQGRATNEKLFF
DNA: TGTGCCAGCAGTTCACAGGGACGTGCAACTAATGAAAAACTGTTTTTT

J: TRBJ2-3
size: .
V: TRBV6-4
D: TRBD2
CDR3: CASAKLAGDLDTQYF
DNA: TGTGCCAGCGCCAAGCTAGCGGGAGATCTAGATACGCAGTATTTT

J: TRBJ1-2
size: .
V: TRBV6-6
D: .
CDR3: CATGGYTF
DNA: TGTGCCACCGGGGGCTACACCTTC

J: TRBJ2-7
size: .
V: TRBV28
D: TRBD1
CDR3: CASSTPGQGTYEQYF
DNA: TGTGCCAGCTCCACCCCGGGACAGGGGACCTACGAGCAGTACTTC

J: TRBJ1-5
size: few
V: TRBV5-5
D: TRBD1
CDR3: CASSSEWDRDMGQPQHF
DNA: TGTGCCAGCAGCTCGGAGTGGGACAGGGACATGGGTCAGCCCCAGCATTTT

J: TRBJ2-3
size: .
V: TRBV6-1
D: .
CDR3: CASSDRGIADTQYF
DNA: TGTGCCAGCAGTGATCGCGGGATCGCAGATACGCAGTATTTT

J: TRBJ2-2
size: few
V: TRBV7-2
D: .
CDR3: CASSHQDSYTGELFF
DNA: TGTGCCAGCAGCCACCAGGACAGTTACACCGGGGAGCTGTTTTTT

J: TRBJ2-3
size: .
V: TRBV5-4
D: TRBD2
CDR3: CASKRERNTDTQYF
DNA: TGTGCCAGCAAGCGGGAGAGAAACACAGATACGCAGTATTTT

J: TRBJ2-7
size: few
V: TRBV9
D: .
CDR3: CASSVGANYEQYF
DNA: TGTGCCAGCAGCGTAGGGGCGAACTACGAGCAGTACTTC

J: TRBJ1-1
size: .
V: TRBV27
D: .
CDR3: CASSLLSKGSVLRGTEAFF
DNA: TGTGCCAGCAGTTTACTATCGAAAGGTAGTGTCCTCCGGGGAACTGAAGCTTTCTTT

J: TRBJ1-1
size: .
V: TRBV6-5
D: .
CDR3: CASSYFRNTEAFF
DNA: TGTGCCAGCAGTTATTTCAGGAACACTGAAGCTTTCTTT

J: TRBJ2-3
size: .
V: TRBV7-2
D: .
CDR3: CASSLRDRTDTQYF
DNA: TGTGCCAGCAGCCTGAGGGATCGCACAGATACGCAGTATTTT

J: TRBJ2-7
size: few
V: TRBV11-2
D: TRBD1
CDR3: CASSLVPGQNNYEQYF
DNA: TGTGCCAGCAGCTTGGTTCCGGGACAGAATAACTACGAGCAGTACTTC

J: TRBJ2-7
size: .
V: TRBV6-6
D: TRBD1
CDR3: CASSPIGQGAYEQYF
DNA: TGTGCCAGCAGTCCGATCGGACAGGGAGCCTACGAGCAGTACTTC

J: TRBJ2-7
size: few
V: TRBV6-1
D: .
CDR3: CASSERHTGFSYEQYF
DNA: TGTGCCAGCAGTGAAAGGCATACAGGGTTTTCCTACGAGCAGTACTTC

J: TRBJ1-2
size: once
V: TRBV27
D: .
CDR3: CASSLSYGNYGYTF
DNA: TGTGCCAGCAGTTTATCCTACGGGAACTATGGCTACACCTTC

J: TRBJ2-5
size: .
V: TRBV11-3
D: TRBD2
CDR3: CASSLAAAGAETQYF
DNA: TGTGCCAGCAGCTTAGCGGCGGCGGGAGCGGAGACCCAGTACTTC

J: TRBJ1-2
size: .
V: TRBV30
D: TRBD1
CDR3: CAWRDRGRVGGYTF
DNA: TGTGCCTGGAGGGACAGGGGGCGAGTTGGCGGCTACACCTTC

J: TRBJ1-4
size: .
V: TRBV13
D: .
CDR3: CASSLGGQGLGEKLFF
DNA: TGTGCCAGCAGCTTAGGAGGGCAGGGGTTGGGAGAAAAACTGTTTTTT

J: TRBJ2-1
size: .
V: TRBV5-6
D: TRBD2
CDR3: CASSLKRGGRYEQFF
DNA: TGTGCCAGCAGCTTGAAGCGGGGGGGCCGGTATGAGCAGTTCTTC

J: TRBJ1-2
size: once
V: TRBV9
D: TRBD1
CDR3: CASSPRTGGNYGYTF
DNA: TGTGCCAGCAGCCCCCGGACAGGGGGAAACTATGGCTACACCTTC

J: TRBJ1-1
size: .
V: TRBV9
D: .
CDR3: CASHSGDVFGNTEAFF
DNA: TGTGCCTCCCATTCAGGGGATGTCTTCGGGAACACTGAAGCTTTCTTT

J: TRBJ2-7
size: .
V: TRBV10-3
D: TRBD1
CDR3: CAISAPDRGDSYEQYF
DNA: TGTGCCATCAGTGCCCCAGACAGGGGGGATTCCTACGAGCAGTACTTC

J: TRBJ2-5
size: .
V: TRBV4-2
D: TRBD2
CDR3: CASSQDWATSGQETQYF
DNA: TGTGCCAGCAGCCAAGATTGGGCCACTAGCGGTCAAGAGACCCAGTACTTC

J: TRBJ2-5
size: .
V: TRBV7-2
D: .
CDR3: CASTQTVQETQYF
DNA: TGTGCCAGCACCCAGACAGTACAAGAGACCCAGTACTTC

J: TRBJ1-2
size: .
V: TRBV9
D: .
CDR3: CASSGLGLGYGYTF
DNA: TGTGCCAGCAGCGGGCTGGGCCTGGGCTATGGCTACACCTTC

J: TRBJ2-7
size: .
V: TRBV2
D: TRBD2
CDR3: CASSDRLAGAYEQYF
DNA: TGTGCCAGCAGTGATAGACTAGCGGGGGCCTACGAGCAGTACTTC

J: TRBJ1-1
size: .
V: TRBV5-1
D: TRBD1
CDR3: CASNSITTGTGNTEAFF
DNA: TGCGCCAGCAACTCCATAACTACCGGGACAGGGAACACTGAAGCTTTCTTT

J: TRBJ2-3
size: .
V: TRBV7-3
D: TRBD2
CDR3: CASSATSGGARDTQYF
DNA: TGTGCCAGCAGCGCTACTAGCGGGGGGGCAAGGGATACGCAGTATTTT

J: TRBJ2-5
size: .
V: TRBV7-2
D: TRBD2
CDR3: CASSFKRGGVRETQYF
DNA: TGTGCCAGCAGCTTCAAGCGGGGGGGCGTGCGGGAGACCCAGTACTTC

J: TRBJ2-3
size: once
V: TRBV5-4
D: TRBD2
CDR3: CASSLDWGSGRGTDTQYF
DNA: TGTGCTAGCAGCTTGGATTGGGGTAGCGGGAGGGGAACAGATACGCAGTATTTT

J: TRBJ2-5
size: .
V: TRBV10-3
D: TRBD2
CDR3: CAISPGTTEETQYF
DNA: TGTGCCATCAGCCCAGGGACTACTGAAGAGACCCAGTACTTC

J: TRBJ2-3
size: once
V: TRBV4-3
D: .
CDR3: CASSQDRASVFADTQYF
DNA: TGCGCCAGCAGCCAAGATCGGGCTAGCGTATTCGCAGATACGCAGTATTTT

J: TRBJ2-7
size: .
V: TRBV6-1
D: .
CDR3: CASSDSSYEQYF
DNA: TGTGCCAGCAGTGATTCTTCCTACGAGCAGTACTTC

J: TRBJ2-3
size: .
V: TRBV5-6
D: TRBD2
CDR3: CASSLKLAGSFSTDTQYF
DNA: TGTGCCAGCAGCTTGAAGCTAGCGGGATCTTTTAGCACAGATACGCAGTATTTT

J: TRBJ1-2
size: .
V: TRBV4-3
D: .
CDR3: CASSPGRGVSYGYTF
DNA: TGCGCCAGCAGCCCCGGGAGGGGAGTTAGCTATGGCTACACCTTC

J: TRBJ2-6
size: .
V: TRBV2
D: TRBD1
CDR3: CASRGAPGTASSGANVLTF
DNA: TGTGCCAGCAGGGGGGCCCCGGGGACAGCAAGCTCTGGGGCCAACGTCCTGACTTTC

J: TRBJ2-1
size: few
V: TRBV30
D: .
CDR3: CAWSVLVFAGEQFF
DNA: TGTGCCTGGAGTGTACTGGTTTTCGCCGGTGAGCAGTTCTTC

J: TRBJ1-2
size: .
V: TRBV27
D: .
CDR3: CASSNSPGMGGYTF
DNA: TGTGCCAGCAGTAACTCGCCAGGGATGGGTGGCTACACCTTC

J: TRBJ2-7
size: once
V: TRBV19
D: .
CDR3: CASSQQGSNPYEQYF
DNA: TGTGCCAGTAGTCAACAGGGCTCAAATCCCTACGAGCAGTACTTC